The T cell receptor (beta chain) described here comes from a study of blood T cells in healthy people across ages. CDR1 is MNHEY and CDR2 is SMNVEV in the germline V gene (reference sequence). This CDR3 has 20 residues. V shed 1 base and J shed 0 bases, with 22 bases lying between them. Study observations and caveats: Unsorted PBMCs ruled out conclusive naive versus antigen-experienced comparison. A strong correlation between TCR beta diversity and naive T cell percentage was seen.

Concerning this clonotype: Its antigen is not known.

With a J-beta primer mix and a sample-barcoded 5' primer, a second PCR ran about 6 to 11 cycles. Via MiXCR, TCRdb re-called the 5' RACE reads, giving one row per CDR3 protein. The sample lists more than 1 million distinct CDR3 sequences, roughly 45% seen once, with under 20% in the top ten. This receptor was identified in an older woman in good health. The sequenced material came from blood. The chain joins TRBV27 to TRBJ1-5, with D possibly being TRBD1 (5 bases). The CDR3 DNA is TGTGCCAGCAGTTTATTCCCAGTGGGACGGATTATGTATAGCAATCAGCCCCAGCATTTT. Amino acids: CASSLFPVGRIMYSNQPQHF.